This T cell receptor (beta chain) was captured in a study of cytomegalovirus exposure and HLA in healthy donors. The CDR3 contains 15 residues. V dropped 6 bases and J dropped 2; count of bases not matched to a gene: 4. CDR1 is LNHDA and CDR2 is SQIVND in the germline V gene (reference sequence). Here immunoSEQ multiplex PCR was the method, and the copy in TCRdb shows in-frame clones only, minus some. The table includes approximately 65,000 clones, around 93% detected once. This clonotype was obtained from a woman younger than 35 in good health and CMV-seronegative. The chain is built from TRBV19 and TRBJ1-6; TRBD1 agrees at 7 bases. Source material: PBMCs. Here the CDR3 DNA reads TGTGCCAGTAGGTTTACAGGGGCCTATAATTCACCCCTCCACTTT. Protein: CASRFTGAYNSPLHF.